A single sample gave rise to the 29 T cell receptor beta chains below, sequenced in a study of shared clonotypes between healthy human individuals. Sequencing was performed with immunoSEQ multiplex PCR; in TCRdb, only in-frame clones are kept and a portion is missing. This sample has over a million clones, with more than 95% found just once. Material for sequencing was naive CD4+ T cells sorted from blood. Subset given: CD45RA+ positively selected. These receptors originate from a man under 40 in good health.

The rearrangement joins TRBV29-1 to TRBJ2-1; D possibly corresponds to TRBD1 (5 bases). Germline V lookup: CDR1 SQVTM, CDR2 ANQGSEA. V was pared by 5 bases and J by 7 bases, with 15 bases between. There are 13 residues in the CDR3. CDR3: CSVLIQGRNEQFF. Written as DNA, the CDR3 is TGCAGCGTTCTCATCCAGGGCAGGAATGAGCAGTTCTTC.

V and J are TRBV10-3 and TRBJ2-5; no reliable D call. The CDR3 covers 13 residues. Germline CDR1 reads ENHRY; CDR2 reads SYGVKD. Trimming took 0 bases from V and 8 from J, leaving 10 bases between them. CDR3 coding DNA: TGTGCCATCAGTGAGTCTCAAGCCGTCACCCAGTACTTC. It yields the protein CAISESQAVTQYF.

V usage is TRBV13 and J usage is TRBJ2-6, with D perhaps matching TRBD2 (6 bases). Trimming took off 5 bases at V and 0 bases at J, with 17 bases between the two ends. Germline V gene data show CDR1 as PRHDT and CDR2 as FYEKMQ (reference sequence). This CDR3 is built from 18 residues. The CDR3 loop reads CASSDGGRLGSGANVLTF. The CDR3 DNA follows: TGTGCCAGCAGCGATGGGGGGAGACTGGGCTCTGGGGCCAACGTCCTGACTTTC.

This chain uses TRBV18 with TRBJ1-3, with D perhaps TRBD1 (6 bases). Germline CDR1 and CDR2: KGHSH and LQKENI. Trimming removed 0 bases from V and 4 bases from J, with 16 bases in between. The CDR3 consists of 17 residues. This CDR3 reads CASSPPTGRLSGNTIYF. The CDR3 DNA reads TGTGCCAGCTCACCACCTACAGGGCGATTGTCCGGAAACACCATATATTTT.

In its sample, this clone was seen once. This chain links TRBV10-3 with TRBJ2-2; 9 nucleotides align to TRBD1. The CDR3 loop spans 15 amino acids. The germline CDR1 and CDR2 sequences are ENHRY and SYGVKD. V lost 0 bases and J lost 13; bases outside the gene matches: 9. DNA for the CDR3: TGTGCCATCAGTGAGTCCGGGACAGGGCCCGAGGGGCTGTTTTTT. As protein: CAISESGTGPEGLFF.

V is TRBV7-2 and J is TRBJ2-7; D is unresolved. The germline V gene encodes CDR1 SGHTA and CDR2 FQGNSA. The V and J ends lost 0 bases and 1 base respectively, with 7 bases between them. This CDR3 has 14 residues. This CDR3 is CASSLAANSYEQYF. The CDR3 DNA follows: TGTGCCAGCAGCTTAGCCGCAAATTCCTACGAGCAGTACTTC. The full variable domain, completed using reference TRBV7-2 and TRBJ2-7, is GAGVSQSPSNKVTEKGKDVELRCDPISGHTALYWYRQSLGQGLEFLIYFQGNSAPDKSGLPSDRFSAERTGGSVSTLTIQRTQQEDSAVYLCASSLAANSYEQYFGPGTRLTVT.

The rearrangement uses TRBV5-1 and TRBJ2-7; 9 nucleotides align to TRBD2. The CDR3 contains 15 residues. Trimming removed 6 bases from V and 2 bases from J; junction bases left unmatched: 9. Germline CDR1 and CDR2: SGHRS and YFSETQ. For the CDR3, the DNA is TGCGCCAGCACTAGCGGGGTTCTCAGGCCCTACGAGCAGTACTTC. It specifies CASTSGVLRPYEQYF.

The chain joins TRBV30 to TRBJ2-7; maybe TRBD1 (5 bases). The CDR3 has 11 amino acids. The ends were cut back, 3 bases at V and 5 bases at J, with 8 bases in the middle. The germline V gene encodes CDR1 GTSNPN and CDR2 SVGIG (reference sequence). The CDR3: CAWRKGDEQYF. The DNA for the CDR3 is TGTGCCTGGAGGAAAGGGGACGAGCAGTACTTC.

As to this clone: This sample also contains other DNA sequences that code for the same CDR3. The chain couples TRBV7-2 to TRBJ1-1; D is uncertain. V lost 1 base to trimming and J lost 3 bases, with 6 bases between them. Germline V gene lookup returns CDR1 SGHTA and CDR2 FQGNSA. This CDR3 contains 13 residues. CDR3 amino acids: CASSLDSYTEAFF. Here the CDR3 DNA reads TGTGCCAGCAGCTTAGACAGCTACACTGAAGCTTTCTTT.

The rearrangement joins TRBV5-4 to TRBJ2-6; D remains unclear. The CDR3 loop spans 14 amino acids. Trimming removed 3 bases from V and 1 base from J, with 5 bases in between. Germline V lookup: CDR1 SGHNT, CDR2 YYREEE (reference sequence). In nucleotides, the CDR3 is TGTGCCAGCAGCTCGAAGTCTGGGGCCAACGTCCTGACTTTC. It is translated as CASSSKSGANVLTF.

As for this clone: Other DNA sequences from this sample encode an identical CDR3 as well. This chain connects TRBV7-9 to TRBJ2-5, with D perhaps TRBD1 (6 bases). The CDR3 length is 13 residues. Trimming removed 3 bases from V and 4 bases from J, with 9 bases in between. The V gene's germline CDR1 is SEHNR and CDR2 FQNEAQ (reference sequence). The CDR3 DNA reads as TGTGCCAGCAGCTTGGGCAGGGGAGAGACCCAGTACTTC. Its translation: CASSLGRGETQYF.

V and J are TRBV18 and TRBJ2-3; maybe TRBD1 (5 bases). Germline V gene lookup returns CDR1 KGHSH and CDR2 LQKENI. Trimming took 2 bases from V and 2 from J, leaving 8 bases between them. The CDR3 length is 14 residues. The DNA for the CDR3 is TGTGCCAGCTCACCAAACAGGTACACAGATACGCAGTATTTT. Amino acids: CASSPNRYTDTQYF.

This chain joins TRBV5-1 and TRBJ2-1; weak D call: TRBD1 (6 bases). V lost 4 bases and J lost 1, with 30 bases in between. The germline gives CDR1 SGHRS, CDR2 YFSETQ. This CDR3 is built from 21 residues. The CDR3 nucleotides are TGCGCCAGCAGCGGGGGTCAGCTACAGGGTGTCTTACAAAATTCCTACAATGAGCAGTTCTTC. Its protein is CASSGGQLQGVLQNSYNEQFF.

V usage is TRBV11-3 and J usage is TRBJ2-3; 8 nucleotides align to TRBD2. CDR3 length equals 15 residues. Per the germline V gene, CDR1 is SGHNT and CDR2 is YENEEA. J lost 9 bases, V lost 5 bases, and 13 bases had no gene match. DNA of the CDR3: TGTGCCAGCAGCCCCGGGACTAGTGGATTGGGGACGCAGTATTTT. Translating gives CASSPGTSGLGTQYF.

The chain uses TRBV10-1 and TRBJ2-7; D is unresolved. CDR1 is WNHNN and CDR2 is SYGVQD in the germline V gene (reference sequence). CDR3 size: 14 residues. V lost 7 bases and J 2 bases, leaving 15 bases between the germline ends. The CDR3 spells CASKLADGPYEQYF. The CDR3 DNA reads TGCGCCAGCAAGCTCGCGGACGGGCCCTACGAGCAGTACTTC.

The chain recombines TRBV5-4 with TRBJ2-4; the D is unclear. From germline, CDR1 is SGHNT and CDR2 YYREEE (reference sequence). This CDR3 contains 16 residues. Between the trimmed V and J ends, which lost 4 bases and 0 bases, there was a span of 14 bases. In DNA, the CDR3 is TGTGCCAGCAGCCCCCGGCACGCACTAGCCAAAAACATTCAGTACTTC. As protein: CASSPRHALAKNIQYF.

The chain combines TRBV4-1 with TRBJ2-5; perhaps TRBD2 as D (6 bases). This CDR3 is built from 16 residues. V lost 3 bases and J lost 5, with 19 bases in between. Looked up from germline, CDR1 is MGHRA and CDR2 is YSYEKL. This CDR3 reads CASSQALTREWETQYF. The CDR3 DNA follows: TGCGCCAGCAGCCAGGCCTTAACCCGGGAGTGGGAGACCCAGTACTTC.

J is TRBJ2-1 and V is TRBV10-2, with 15 nucleotides matching TRBD2. The CDR3 loop spans 16 amino acids. With 5 bases clipped from V and 9 bases from J, the junction kept 8 bases outside the gene matches. Germline V gene lookup returns CDR1 WSHSY and CDR2 SAAADI. CDR3 nucleotide sequence: TGCGCCAGCAGTCCGCCGGGACTAGCGGGAGGTAGTGAGCAGTTCTTC. Its protein product is CASSPPGLAGGSEQFF.

The rearrangement uses TRBV25-1 and TRBJ1-4; D is possibly TRBD1 (5 bases). Trimming cost V 5 bases and J 6 bases, with 19 bases left between them. The germline CDR1 and CDR2 sequences are MGHDK and SYGVNS. The CDR3 length is 16 residues. CDR3 nucleotide sequence: TGTGCCAGCAGTCCCCAGGTTGGCAGGGAAGATGAAAAACTGTTTTTT. It specifies CASSPQVGREDEKLFF.

The rearrangement uses TRBV11-2 and TRBJ2-7; D gene uncertain. CDR1 and CDR2 (germline): SGHAT, FQNNGV. The CDR3 is 11 amino acids. V was cut by 7 bases and J by 5 bases, with 9 bases left in between. The CDR3 reads CASTPLNEQYF. The CDR3, as DNA: TGTGCCAGCACCCCTTTAAACGAGCAGTACTTC.

The chain recombines TRBV4-1 with TRBJ1-3; D is possibly TRBD1 (6 bases). V was shortened by 1 base and J by 3 bases, with 13 bases between the two germline ends. The CDR3 extends over 16 amino acids. Per the germline V gene, CDR1 is MGHRA and CDR2 is YSYEKL. The CDR3 DNA follows: TGCGCCAGCAGCCAAGTGTGGGGGGCGCGTGGAAACACCATATATTTT. This gives the protein CASSQVWGARGNTIYF.

V gene TRBV9 combines with J gene TRBJ2-1; possible D gene TRBD1, 6 bases. The CDR3 loop spans 15 amino acids. Looked up from germline, CDR1 is SGDLS and CDR2 is YYNGEE. The V and J ends lost 2 bases and 6 bases respectively, with 15 bases between them. CDR3 sequence reads: CASSVTGNPPNEQFF. The DNA for the CDR3 is TGTGCCAGCAGCGTCACAGGGAACCCCCCCAATGAGCAGTTCTTC.

This clone was counted a single time. This CDR3 is also generated by other DNA sequences in the sample. The rearrangement uses TRBV28 and TRBJ2-3; D ambiguous. CDR1 and CDR2 (germline): MDHEN, SYDVKM. There are 11 residues in the CDR3. The germline V and J ends were trimmed by 6 bases and 6 bases, with 7 bases remaining between them. CDR3 protein: CASSPADTQYF. The CDR3 DNA sequence: TGTGCCAGCAGCCCCGCCGATACGCAGTATTTT. The full variable domain, rest sourced from reference TRBV28 and TRBJ2-3, is DVKVTQSSRYLVKRTGEKVFLECVQDMDHENMFWYRQDPGLGLRLIYFSYDVKMKEKGDIPEGYSVSREKKERFSLILESASTNQTSMYLCASSPADTQYFGPGTRLTVL.

This rearrangement joins TRBV28 to TRBJ2-3; TRBD2 agrees at 7 bases. The ends lost 4 bases at V and 1 base at J; junction bases unmatched: 14. The CDR3 loop spans 18 amino acids. CDR1 is MDHEN, CDR2 SYDVKM, per germline. The DNA of the CDR3 is TGTGCCAGCAGTTGGGGTATTAGCAGGGCGGGAGGCACAGATACGCAGTATTTT. It specifies CASSWGISRAGGTDTQYF.

The chain carries TRBV9 and TRBJ1-3; D is unclear. The CDR3 is 14 residues long. The germline V gene encodes CDR1 SGDLS and CDR2 YYNGEE. V was cut by 4 bases and J by 0 bases, with 8 bases left in between. The CDR3 nucleotides read TGTGCCAGCAGCATCCACAGCTCTGGAAACACCATATATTTT. Its protein is CASSIHSSGNTIYF.

The V call is TRBV29-1, the J call TRBJ2-5; D unresolved. This CDR3 comprises 12 residues. Germline V gene lookup returns CDR1 SQVTM and CDR2 ANQGSEA. Trimming cost V 4 bases and J 5 bases, with 11 bases left between them. The DNA for the CDR3 is TGCAGCGTTGTCGGGTGGCGGGAGACCCAGTACTTC. It yields the protein CSVVGWRETQYF.

This chain uses TRBV7-9 with TRBJ1-2; TRBD1 matches at 7 bases. Germline trimming cut 2 bases from V and 8 bases from J; bases unmatched to any gene: 11. The CDR3 length is 15 residues. Germline CDR1 reads SEHNR; CDR2 reads FQNEAQ (reference sequence). The CDR3 DNA reads TGTGCCAGCAGCTTACCGTTGACAGGGTCTCGAGGCTACACCTTC. This translates into CASSLPLTGSRGYTF. The full variable domain, with the rest looked up from reference TRBV7-9 and TRBJ1-2, is DTGVSQNPRHKITKRGQNVTFRCDPISEHNRLYWYRQTLGQGPEFLTYFQNEAQLEKSRLLSDRFSAERPKGSFSTLEIQRTEQGDSAMYLCASSLPLTGSRGYTFGSGTRLTVV.

J is TRBJ1-1 and V is TRBV15; D is undetermined. The germline CDR1 and CDR2 sequences are LNHNV and YYDKDF (reference sequence). The V gene lost 0 bases and the J gene lost 8 bases, with 13 bases spanning the gap. This CDR3 has 14 residues. In nucleotides, the CDR3 is TGTGCCACCAGCAGAGATGAGATGGTAGCCGAAGCTTTCTTT. Residues: CATSRDEMVAEAFF.

The chain combines TRBV18 with TRBJ2-3; D might be TRBD1 or TRBD2, each matching 6 bases. The CDR3 sequence is 15 residues long. V was clipped by 4 bases and J by 3 bases, with 14 bases between them. Germline V gene lookup returns CDR1 KGHSH and CDR2 LQKENI. CDR3 coding DNA: TGTGCCAGCTCACGTGCGGGAAGGGGGACAGATACGCAGTATTTT. This translates into CASSRAGRGTDTQYF.